The clone carrying this T cell receptor (beta chain) has a handful of counts. The data originate from a study of identical twins' blood T cells. At the level of the study: About 6 alpha and six beta libraries together yielded some 50 million reads.

Donors were six healthy women in three monozygous twin pairs. The CDR3 has 16 residues. Germline loops: CDR1 SEHNR, CDR2 FQNEAQ (reference sequence). Trimming left V 0 bases short and J 4 bases short, with 15 bases between. MiXCR, run by TCRdb on the 5' RACE reads, gives a single entry per CDR3 protein. The data show roughly 380,000 distinct CDR3 sequences, roughly 27% seen once. The sequenced material came from PBMCs. The chain carries TRBV7-9 and TRBJ1-2, with D possibly being TRBD1 (5 bases). The TCR originated in a woman aged 18 to 55 in good health. In DNA form, the CDR3 reads TGTGCCAGCAGCTTAGCGTCAACAGGCTTATTCTATGGCTACACCTTC. This sequence encodes CASSLASTGLFYGYTF. The whole variable domain, remainder taken from reference TRBV7-9 and TRBJ1-2, is DTGVSQNPRHKITKRGQNVTFRCDPISEHNRLYWYRQTLGQGPEFLTYFQNEAQLEKSRLLSDRFSAERPKGSFSTLEIQRTEQGDSAMYLCASSLASTGLFYGYTFGSGTRLTVV.